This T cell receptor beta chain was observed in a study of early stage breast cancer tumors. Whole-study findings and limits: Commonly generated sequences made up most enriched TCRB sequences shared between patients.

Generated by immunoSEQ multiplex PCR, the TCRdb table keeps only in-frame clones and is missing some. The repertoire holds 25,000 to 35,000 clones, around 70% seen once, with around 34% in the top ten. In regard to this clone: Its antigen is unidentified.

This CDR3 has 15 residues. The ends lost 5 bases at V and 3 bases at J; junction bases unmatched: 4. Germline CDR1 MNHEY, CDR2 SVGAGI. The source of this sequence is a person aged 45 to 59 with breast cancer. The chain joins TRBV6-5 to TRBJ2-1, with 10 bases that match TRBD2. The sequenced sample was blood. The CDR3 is CASSLAGVGYNEQFF. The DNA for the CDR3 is TGTGCCAGCAGTCTAGCGGGAGTGGGCTACAATGAGCAGTTCTTC.